This paragraph reports one T cell receptor (beta chain). Its cognate antigen is unknown. Repertoires were generated with immunoSEQ multiplex PCR, while TCRdb's copy carries only in-frame clones and drops some. Counted here are over 70,000 clones, over 70% occurring once; the ten biggest clones make up approximately 2.3%. This CDR3 has 13 amino acids. Trimming took 6 bases from V and 8 from J, leaving 14 bases between them. Germline V lookup: CDR1 KGHSH, CDR2 LQKENI. This record belongs to a study of glioma-infiltrating T cells after dendritic cell vaccination. Study conclusions and caveats: Higher TCR clonality did not directly relate to longer survival.

The TCR comes from a human donor with glioblastoma. Sequenced material: blood, taken before dendritic cell vaccination. The chain combines TRBV18 with TRBJ1-3; possibly TRBD1 for D (6 bases). CDR3 sequence reads: CASSLDSHYTIYF. Written as DNA, the CDR3 is TGTGCCAGCTCCCTGGACAGTCATTACACCATATATTTT.